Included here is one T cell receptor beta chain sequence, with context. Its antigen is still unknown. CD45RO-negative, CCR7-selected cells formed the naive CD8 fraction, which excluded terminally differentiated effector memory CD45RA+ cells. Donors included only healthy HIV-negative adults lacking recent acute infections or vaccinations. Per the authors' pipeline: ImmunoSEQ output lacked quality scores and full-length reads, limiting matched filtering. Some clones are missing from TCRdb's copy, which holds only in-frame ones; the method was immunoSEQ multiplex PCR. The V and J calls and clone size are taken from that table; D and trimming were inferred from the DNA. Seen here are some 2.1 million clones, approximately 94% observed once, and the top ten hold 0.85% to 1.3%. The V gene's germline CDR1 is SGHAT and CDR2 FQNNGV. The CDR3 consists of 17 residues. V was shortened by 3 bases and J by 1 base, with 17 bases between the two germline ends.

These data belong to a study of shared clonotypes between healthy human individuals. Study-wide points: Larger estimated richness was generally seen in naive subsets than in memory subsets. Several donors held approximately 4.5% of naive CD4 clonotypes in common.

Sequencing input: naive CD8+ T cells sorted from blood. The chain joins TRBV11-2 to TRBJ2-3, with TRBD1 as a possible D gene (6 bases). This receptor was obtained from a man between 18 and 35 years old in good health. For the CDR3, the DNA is TGTGCCAGCAGCTTGGGGGCCGAGGGCGTCGGCACAGATACGCAGTATTTT. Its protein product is CASSLGAEGVGTDTQYF.